This passage covers 17 T cell receptor beta chains from one sample sequenced in a study of T cell changes during pregnancy in multiple sclerosis. Generated by immunoSEQ multiplex PCR, the TCRdb table keeps only in-frame clones and is missing some. The data show about 53,000 clones, around nine tenths seen once. Sequenced here: CD4+ T cells from peripheral blood mononuclear cells, sampled in the third trimester of pregnancy. Receptor source: a female donor with multiple sclerosis, enrolled in a pregnancy study.

DNA for the CDR3: TGTGCCGCAAAAGACATCCTTTGGAATGGCTACACCTTC. Its protein is CAAKDILWNGYTF. This chain uses TRBV10-3 with TRBJ1-2; D is undetermined. CDR1 and CDR2 from the germline V gene are ENHRY and SYGVKD. There are 13 residues in the CDR3. Trimming took 11 bases from V and 6 from J, leaving 19 bases between them.

V is TRBV9 and J is TRBJ1-2; 7 nucleotides agree with TRBD1. Trimming took 0 bases from V and 8 from J; bases not matched to a gene: 13. This CDR3 region has 16 residues. The germline gives CDR1 SGDLS, CDR2 YYNGEE. The CDR3 DNA reads TGTGCCAGCAGCGTAGAACCTGGGACAGCCGCCCCCGGCTACACCTTC. This encodes CASSVEPGTAAPGYTF.

The chain links TRBV6-1 to TRBJ2-5; 8 bases match TRBD2. The CDR3 spans 15 residues. Unmatched junction bases numbered 15, after V lost 10 bases and J lost 5 bases. Germline values: CDR1 MNHNS, CDR2 SASEGT. This chain's CDR3 is CATQIGGARIETQYF. In DNA form, the CDR3 reads TGTGCCACCCAAATCGGGGGGGCGCGGATTGAGACCCAGTACTTC.

The chain uses TRBV5-5 and TRBJ2-1; D is perhaps TRBD2 (6 bases). The ends were cut back, 2 bases at V and 4 bases at J, with 13 bases in the middle. Germline V CDR1 and CDR2: SGHKS, YYEKEE (reference sequence). This CDR3 is built from 15 residues. CDR3 in amino acids: CASSLNGGRYNEQFF. The CDR3, as DNA: TGTGCCAGCAGCTTAAACGGGGGACGGTACAATGAGCAGTTCTTC.

This clone was observed once. CDR3 nucleotide sequence: TGTGCCAGCACGGGAAAGGACAACTATGGCTACACCTTC. The encoded protein is CASTGKDNYGYTF. The chain recombines TRBV2 with TRBJ1-2; D call uncertain. V was trimmed by 7 bases and J by 2 bases, leaving 11 bases between them. The germline gives CDR1 SNHLY, CDR2 FYNNEI. The CDR3 loop spans 13 amino acids. Full variable domain (outside the CDR3, taken from reference TRBV2 and TRBJ1-2): EPEVTQTPSHQVTQMGQEVILRCVPISNHLYFYWYRQILGQKVEFLVSFYNNEISEKSEIFDDQFSVERPDGSNFTLKIRSTKLEDSAMYFCASTGKDNYGYTFGSGTRLTVV.

This clone showed up just a few times. The rearrangement joins TRBV6-5 to TRBJ1-2, with D perhaps TRBD1 (5 bases). Between the trimmed V and J ends, which lost 3 bases and 7 bases, there was a span of 15 bases. The germline gives CDR1 MNHEY, CDR2 SVGAGI. The CDR3 sequence is 14 residues long. In nucleotides, the CDR3 is TGTGCCAGCAGTTATTCAGGGCCCAGGGCTGGCTACACCTTC. Translation gives CASSYSGPRAGYTF.

The V and J genes are TRBV30 and TRBJ1-5; 7 bases are a match to TRBD1. The CDR3 runs 16 residues. With 4 bases clipped from V and 0 bases from J, the junction kept 9 bases outside the gene matches. Per the germline V gene, CDR1 is GTSNPN and CDR2 is SVGIG (reference sequence). The CDR3 coding sequence is TGTGCCTGGAACCGAGGGGGCGGGGATAGCAATCAGCCCCAGCATTTT. This codes for CAWNRGGGDSNQPQHF. Full variable domain (remainder filled in from reference TRBV30 and TRBJ1-5): SQTIHQWPATLVQPVGSPLSLECTVEGTSNPNLYWYRQAAGRGLQLLFYSVGIGQISSEVPQNLSASRPQDRQFILSSKKLLLSDSGFYLCAWNRGGGDSNQPQHFGDGTRLSIL.

The V and J genes are TRBV6-5 and TRBJ2-7; 11 bases line up with TRBD1. V lost 7 bases to trimming and J lost 1 base; unmatched junction nucleotides: 6. Germline-derived CDR1 and CDR2 are MNHEY and SVGAGI. The CDR3 length is 15 residues. CDR3 nucleotides: TGTGCCAGCACCCACGGGACAGGGGGATCCTACGAGCAGTACTTC. Amino acids: CASTHGTGGSYEQYF.

The chain employs TRBV9 and TRBJ2-3; 7 nucleotides match TRBD1. The J segment lost 7 bases and the V segment lost 0 bases, leaving 5 bases of the junction unmatched. CDR3 size: 14 residues. Germline V gene lookup returns CDR1 SGDLS and CDR2 YYNGEE. Here the CDR3 DNA reads TGTGCCAGCAGCGTAGAGGGGGCCGGGAATACGCAGTATTTT. It encodes CASSVEGAGNTQYF.

The chain combines TRBV4-1 with TRBJ2-3; 7 bases are a match to TRBD1. The CDR3 runs to 17 residues. Germline V CDR1 and CDR2: MGHRA, YSYEKL. V lost 6 bases to trimming and J lost 0 bases; unmatched junction nucleotides: 12. The CDR3 is CASRRAGTAPSTDTQYF. CDR3 DNA: TGCGCCAGCAGGCGGGCTGGGACAGCCCCTAGCACAGATACGCAGTATTTT.

The gene calls are TRBV6-5 and TRBJ1-1; 7 positions match TRBD1. This CDR3 region has 14 residues. From germline, CDR1 is MNHEY and CDR2 SVGAGI. V lost 10 bases, J lost 0 bases, and 8 bases stayed unmatched. The CDR3 loop is CATVLTGMNTEAFF. CDR3 DNA sequence: TGTGCCACCGTATTGACAGGGATGAACACTGAAGCTTTCTTT.

This clone came up once. CDR3 amino acids: CASSQGWGGGDQPQHF. In DNA, the CDR3 is TGCGCCAGCAGCCAAGGTTGGGGTGGCGGGGATCAGCCCCAGCATTTT. The gene calls are TRBV4-1 and TRBJ1-5; no definite D call. Germline assignment: CDR1 MGHRA and CDR2 YSYEKL. The CDR3 extends over 16 amino acids. Trimming pared 1 base from V and 5 bases from J, leaving 15 bases between.

J is TRBJ2-1 and V is TRBV21-1; the table's D call, TRBD2, has no DNA check behind it. TRBV21-1 is classified as a pseudogene. The CDR3 length is 10 residues. For the CDR3, the DNA is TGTGCCAGCAGTCCGAGTGAGCAGTTCTTC. It encodes CASSPSEQFF.

The chain uses TRBV5-8 and TRBJ2-7; maybe TRBD1 (5 bases). The CDR3 consists of 13 residues. Germline-derived CDR1 and CDR2 are SGHTS and YDEGEE. Trimming left V 0 bases short and J 3 bases short, with 7 bases between. Written as DNA, the CDR3 is TGTGCCAGCAGCTTGGGCAGGGACTACGAGCAGTACTTC. This sequence encodes CASSLGRDYEQYF.

This chain links TRBV7-8 with TRBJ1-6; tentative D call: TRBD1 (6 bases). Germline CDR1 reads SGHVS; CDR2 reads FQNEAQ. CDR3 size: 18 residues. V lost 1 base and J 1 base, leaving 14 bases between the germline ends. In DNA, the CDR3 is TGTGCCAGCAGCTTAGTCCCAGACAGGAGGTCCTATAATTCACCCCTCCACTTT. Protein: CASSLVPDRRSYNSPLHF. The full variable domain, rest sourced from reference TRBV7-8 and TRBJ1-6, is GAGVSQSPRYKVAKRGQDVALRCDPISGHVSLFWYQQALGQGPEFLTYFQNEAQLDKSGLPSDRFFAERPEGSVSTLKIQRTQQEDSAVYLCASSLVPDRRSYNSPLHFGNGTRLTVT.

The J gene is TRBJ1-6, the V gene TRBV6-4; tentatively, D is TRBD1 (6 bases). Germline-derived CDR1 and CDR2 are MRHNA and SNTAGT. This CDR3 contains 15 residues. With 6 bases removed from V and 3 bases from J, the gap between germline ends came to 12 bases. The CDR3 DNA follows: TGTGCCAGCAGGGCTGAAGGGGGCTATAATTCACCCCTCCACTTT. As protein: CASRAEGGYNSPLHF.

The chain couples TRBV23-1 to TRBJ1-6, with unresolved D. TRBV23-1 is an ORF for which the function is uncertain. There are 19 residues in the CDR3. Trimming shortened V by 4 bases and J by 6 bases, and 25 bases separated the two germline ends. This CDR3 is CASSLPSPHSGRPNSPLHF. CDR3 nucleotides: TGCGCCAGCAGTCTCCCGTCCCCGCACTCGGGGAGGCCTAATTCACCCCTCCACTTT.